This T cell receptor gamma chain is drawn from a study of γδ T cells in repeated Plasmodium falciparum infection. About the study: Malaria-naive adults were infected with P. falciparum NF54 four times over around 600 days. Sampling occurred at baseline, pre-infection for selected infections, and 21 days post-infection. Study-wide points: Vgamma9/Vdelta2+ repertoires stayed stably polyclonal over time and infection.

There are many counts of this clone. No antigen is known for it. The TCRdb protein, from a much larger clone, departs from this DNA's translation at residue 5, likely by read error; the protein shown derives from the DNA. Flow sorting of PBMC yielded separate Vgamma9/Vdelta2+ and Vdelta2-negative gammadelta T cell populations for bulk repertoire analysis. TCRdb reprocessed the multiplex PCR reads using CATT. The sample lists 28,000 or so gamma-chain clones; 1.4% were seen once. CDR1 and CDR2 from the germline V gene are GITISATS and ISYDGTV (reference sequence). This CDR3 is 13 amino acids long. Input material: gamma-delta T cells from blood. V is TRGV9 and J is TRGJ1 or TRGJ2. Because TCRdb records no J gene, it was assigned here through a match of the DNA to germline. The sequence was collected from a pool of human donors (malaria-infected and uninfected, not separated). The CDR3 is CALWVVGAYKKLF. In nucleotides, the CDR3 is TGTGCCTTGTGGGTGGTGGGAGCCTATAAGAAACTCTTT.